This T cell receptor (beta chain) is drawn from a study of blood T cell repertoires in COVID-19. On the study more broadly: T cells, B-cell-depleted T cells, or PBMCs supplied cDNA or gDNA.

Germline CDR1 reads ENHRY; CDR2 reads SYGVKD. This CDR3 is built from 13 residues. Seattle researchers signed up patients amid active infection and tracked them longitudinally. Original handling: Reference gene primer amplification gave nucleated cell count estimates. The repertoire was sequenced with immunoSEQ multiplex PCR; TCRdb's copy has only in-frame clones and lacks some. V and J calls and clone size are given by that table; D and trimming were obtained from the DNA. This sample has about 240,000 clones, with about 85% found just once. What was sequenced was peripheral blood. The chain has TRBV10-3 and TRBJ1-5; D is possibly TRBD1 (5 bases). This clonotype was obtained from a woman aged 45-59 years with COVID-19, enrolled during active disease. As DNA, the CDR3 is TGTGCGACCCAGGGTATTGGGAATCAGCCCCAGCATTTT. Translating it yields CATQGIGNQPQHF.